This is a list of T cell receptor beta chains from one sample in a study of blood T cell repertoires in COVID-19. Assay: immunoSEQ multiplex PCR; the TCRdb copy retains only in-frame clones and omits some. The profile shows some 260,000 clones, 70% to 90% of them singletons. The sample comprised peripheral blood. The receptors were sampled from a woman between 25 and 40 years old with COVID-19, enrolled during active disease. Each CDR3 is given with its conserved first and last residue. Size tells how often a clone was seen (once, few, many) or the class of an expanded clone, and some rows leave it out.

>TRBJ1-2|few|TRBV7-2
CASSPSLTGYDYTF
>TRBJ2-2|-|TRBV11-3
CASSLEDPGTTHTGELFF
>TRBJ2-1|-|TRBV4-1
CASSREREGLNEQFF
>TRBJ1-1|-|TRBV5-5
CAWTTGRRETEAFF
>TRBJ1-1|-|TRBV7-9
CASSPGTGGFWDMNTEAFF
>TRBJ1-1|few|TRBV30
CAWPRGQSAVWDTEAFF
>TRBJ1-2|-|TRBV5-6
CASRPQGAGGYTF
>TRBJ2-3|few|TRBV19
CASSLSGGWDTQYF
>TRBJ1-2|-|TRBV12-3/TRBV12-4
CASTANDGDGYTF
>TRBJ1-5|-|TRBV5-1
CASSSGQGANQPQHF
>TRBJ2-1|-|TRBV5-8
CASSRLPAGLLGDEQFF
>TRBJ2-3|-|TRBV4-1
CASSQGGLAGRSTDTQYF
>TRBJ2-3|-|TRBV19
CASSIWEGLDSTDTQYF
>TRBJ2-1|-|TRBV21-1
CASRVRGAIDNEQFF
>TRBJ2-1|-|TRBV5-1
CASSLQTSGMYEFF
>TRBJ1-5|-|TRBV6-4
CASSDIHDSNQPQHF
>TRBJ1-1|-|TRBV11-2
CASSPRGPGGVSTEAFF
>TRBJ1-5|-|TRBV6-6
CASNLGTTNQPQHF
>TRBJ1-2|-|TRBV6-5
CASSRDRASARGYTF
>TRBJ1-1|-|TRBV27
CASSLSRGNTEAFF
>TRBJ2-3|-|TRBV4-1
CASSQPTSGRGDTQYF
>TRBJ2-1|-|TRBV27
CASSFRTAYNEQFF
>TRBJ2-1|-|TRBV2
CASSDKSGNSYNEQFF
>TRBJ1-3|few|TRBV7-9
CASSLNGPLSGNTIYF
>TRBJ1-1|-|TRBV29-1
CSVSGQGTEAFF
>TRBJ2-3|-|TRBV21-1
CASSKEDRASTDTQYF
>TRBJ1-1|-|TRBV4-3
CASSHQGGGDTEAFF
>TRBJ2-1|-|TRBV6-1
CASSERSSGYNEQFF
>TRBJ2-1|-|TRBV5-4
CASHTGGGAWNEQFF
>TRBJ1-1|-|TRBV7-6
CASSSGGRTGLTEAFF
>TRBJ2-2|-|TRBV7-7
CASSLAAHGSTGELFF
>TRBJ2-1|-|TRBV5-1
CASSETGQGYNEQFF
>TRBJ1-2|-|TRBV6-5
CASSWGQGKGYTF
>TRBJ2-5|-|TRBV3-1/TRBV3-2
CASSRPGGETQYF
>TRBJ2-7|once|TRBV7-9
CASSPGLSLNEQYF
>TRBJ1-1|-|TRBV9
CASSEEENTEAFF
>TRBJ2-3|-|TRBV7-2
CASSLGPGTDTQYF
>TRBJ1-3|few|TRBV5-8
CASSMGRSSGNTIYF
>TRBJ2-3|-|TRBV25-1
CASSEGDADTQYF
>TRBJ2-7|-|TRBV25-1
CASSAHRDRYEQYF
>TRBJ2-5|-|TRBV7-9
CASSPTGGHQETQYF
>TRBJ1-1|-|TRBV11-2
CASSSQMNTEAFF
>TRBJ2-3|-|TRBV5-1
CASSWGTSGTRDTQYF
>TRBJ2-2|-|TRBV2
CANNPGTGELFF
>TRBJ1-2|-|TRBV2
CASKQDYGYTF
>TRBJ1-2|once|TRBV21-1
CASSKQLEGGQGESDGYTF
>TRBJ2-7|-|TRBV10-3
CAIEGQDSYEQYF
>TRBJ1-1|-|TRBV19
CASDPLGVGIGTEAFF
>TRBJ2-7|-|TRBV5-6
CASSAPSNREQYF
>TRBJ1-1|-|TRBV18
CASSPPGTANTEAFF
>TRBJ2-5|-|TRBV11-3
CASSLGNRGRETQYF
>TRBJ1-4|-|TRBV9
CASSATGTANEKLFF
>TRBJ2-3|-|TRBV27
CASSLGSLGGYPTQYF
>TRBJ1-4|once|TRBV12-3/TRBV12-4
CASSLRGEKLFF
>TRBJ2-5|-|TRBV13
CASSSLGKAEETQYF